This T cell receptor (beta chain) was identified during a study of CD8 T cells in ankylosing spondylitis (TCRdb year 2017). For context, the study as a whole: To find TCR variants linked to disease, the study profiled T cell receptor beta repertoires in ankylosing spondylitis patients and healthy donors. The whole study cohort included over a hundred healthy donors and 25 ankylosing spondylitis patients. Samples of peripheral blood were taken, and for ankylosing spondylitis patients, synovial fluid was collected as well.

This clonotype was seen at least ten times. Its specific antigen is unknown. There are no base qualities to consult, and no much larger clone falls within one base. The instrument given in TCRdb is Illumina HiSeq 2500. TCR beta libraries were prepared by quantitative 5'-RACE with molecular barcodes. The original methods were these. To identify disease-linked TCR variants, a new computational method was used, one built on a probabilistic model of VDJ rearrangement. The raw public reads went through TCRdb reprocessing: fastp at Q25, MiXCR clone calling, in-frame beta chains kept. All rows with the same CDR3 protein become a single entry with the most common DNA and genes. TCRdb assigned the V and J calls; the authors' analysis was not used. Present in this sample are 250,000 or so distinct CDR3 sequences, 15% to 20% of which were seen just once. The top ten clonotypes cover around 30% of the sample. Taken from cysteine to phenylalanine, the CDR3 has 13 residues. Only CDR3 DNA remains: 39 bases, in frame from the first base. Deletion took 4 bases off V and 7 bases off J, with a span of 14 bases between the germline ends.

Broad study findings and their caveats: A TCR beta motif of 7 or 8 highly homologous amino acid variants appeared characteristic of blood from ankylosing spondylitis patients. The disease-linked clones were reported to be significantly enriched in matched synovial fluid samples from ankylosing spondylitis patients. The disease-linked clones had a CD8+ phenotype and were found at relatively low frequencies in peripheral blood. Some motif variants had previously been reported in the synovial fluid and blood of reactive arthritis patients, which suggests shared mechanisms of disease initiation.

Sample: blood, either unsorted or a sorted T cell fraction (not recorded which). This clonotype originated in a male donor with ankylosing spondylitis or in good health (not recorded which). This sequence uses TRBV12-3 or TRBV12-4 and TRBJ2-7, with TRBD1 perhaps the D gene, on 5 matching bases. The bases are TGTGCCAGCAGTTCCCACCAGGGCAGGGAGCAGTACTTC. It translates as CASSSHQGREQYF.